Listed here is a single T cell receptor beta chain. Its antigen is not known. The data were taken from a study of cytomegalovirus exposure and HLA in healthy donors. Study-wide results and limits: More than 150 TCR beta chains were listed as cytomegalovirus-associated. Cytomegalovirus status was reportedly diagnosed by the classifier with high sensitivity and specificity.

The donors were part of the validation cohort of 120 subjects. That cohort was separate from the first cohort, which comprised roughly 670 subjects. Germline lookup yields CDR1 MDHEN and CDR2 SYDVKM. V was clipped by 6 bases and J by 2 bases, with 13 bases between them. The CDR3 spans 14 residues. Using immunoSEQ multiplex PCR, the repertoire was profiled, and TCRdb retains in-frame clones only, with some absent. The sample has 230,000 or so clones; 88% are singletons. The chain recombines TRBV28 with TRBJ1-1, with TRBD1 as a possible D gene (5 bases). The sample was PBMCs. The source is a woman aged 18-29 years in good health and CMV-seronegative. In DNA form, the CDR3 reads TGTGCCAGCAGAACCGGGGGAGTCAACACTGAAGCTTTCTTT. As protein: CASRTGGVNTEAFF.